These 15 T cell receptor beta chains came from one sample sequenced in a study of metastatic and nonmetastatic thyroid tumors. All patients reached thyroid surgery having received no treatment beforehand. TCRdb reprocessed the PCR reads via MiXCR. The data contain under 35,000 clones, 25% of them singletons. The sequencing sample was made of blood. These receptors were obtained from a female donor with papillary thyroid cancer or a benign thyroid nodule (not recorded which). Some clones in this sample may be carry-over from other donors' samples.

This chain links TRBV4-1 with TRBJ2-1, with D unresolved. Per the germline V gene, CDR1 is MGHRA and CDR2 is YSYEKL. CDR3 size: 15 residues. Trimming stripped 0 bases from V and 1 base from J, with 7 bases between. CDR3 region: CASSQDLGSYNEQFF. CDR3 nucleotides: TGCGCCAGCAGCCAAGACTTGGGGTCCTACAATGAGCAGTTCTTC.

This clone was seen repeatedly, ten times or more. The chain uses TRBV6-2 or TRBV6-3 and TRBJ2-1; D gene uncertain. The CDR3 sequence is 13 residues long. Germline V gives CDR1 MNHEY, CDR2 SVGEGT. The V end was cut by 2 bases, the J end by 4 bases, with 6 bases between. This CDR3 reads CASSYEDYNEQFF. Here the CDR3 DNA reads TGTGCCAGCAGTTACGAGGATTACAATGAGCAGTTCTTC.

The rearrangement links TRBV20-1 to TRBJ2-7; 10 bases are shared with TRBD1. This CDR3 region has 13 residues. With 8 bases clipped from V and 4 bases from J, the junction kept 8 bases outside the gene matches. Germline CDR1 is DFQATT and CDR2 is SNEGSKA (reference sequence). The CDR3 sequence: CSYVGTGAYEQYF. The CDR3 region has the DNA TGCAGTTATGTTGGGACAGGGGCTTACGAGCAGTACTTC.

In the case of this clone: One end of the junction varies from germline; a read error may be responsible. The V call is TRBV20-1, the J call TRBJ2-3, with 9 bases matching TRBD2. There are 14 residues in the CDR3. Germline V lookup: CDR1 DFQATT, CDR2 SNEGSKA (reference sequence). CDR3 sequence reads: CSARGGTSTDTRYF. The CDR3 DNA is TGCAGTGCTAGAGGTGGGACTAGCACAGATACGCGGTATTTT.

This chain connects TRBV19 to TRBJ2-7; D is possibly TRBD2 (7 bases). CDR1 is LNHDA, CDR2 SQIVND, per germline (reference sequence). Trimming removed 6 bases from V and 4 bases from J, with 19 bases in between. This CDR3 comprises 15 residues. The CDR3 nucleotides are TGTGCCAGTAGCCTACAGTGGGGGGGCCAGTACGAGCAGTACTTC. Protein product: CASSLQWGGQYEQYF.

Many counts were recorded for this clone. At the DNA level, this CDR3 is encoded by other sequences in the same sample as well. The chain employs TRBV27 and TRBJ2-5; 12 bases are a match to TRBD1. V lost 4 bases, J lost 4 bases, and 4 bases stayed unmatched. Germline-derived CDR1 and CDR2 are MNHEY and SMNVEV (reference sequence). There are 15 residues in the CDR3. The CDR3 reads CASSSGTGGAETQYF. The CDR3 DNA follows: TGTGCCAGCAGTTCCGGGACAGGGGGCGCAGAGACCCAGTACTTC.

This clone was recorded many times. The chain carries TRBV7-2 and TRBJ2-7, with 9 bases lining up with TRBD2. Germline values: CDR1 SGHTA, CDR2 FQGNSA. This CDR3 contains 14 residues. J gave up 4 bases and V 2 bases, and 3 bases lay outside the gene matches. The CDR3 region has the DNA TGTGCCAGCAGCTTATTAGCGGGAGATTACGAGCAGTACTTC. Protein product: CASSLLAGDYEQYF. Looking up the rest from reference TRBV7-2 and TRBJ2-7 gives the full variable domain: GAGVSQSPSNKVTEKGKDVELRCDPISGHTALYWYRQSLGQGLEFLIYFQGNSAPDKSGLPSDRFSAERTGGSVSTLTIQRTQQEDSAVYLCASSLLAGDYEQYFGPGTRLTVT.

About this clone itself: Germline is not matched at one junction end, which may reflect a read error. CDR3 sequence: CPSMEITPPYEQYF. The CDR3, as DNA: TGTCCCAGCATGGAAATAACACCACCCTACGAGCAGTACTTC. The chain is built from TRBV6-4 and TRBJ2-7; D gene ambiguous. This CDR3 spans 14 amino acids. CDR1 MRHNA and CDR2 SNTAGT come from the germline V gene.

About this clone: The junction does not match germline at one end; this may be a read error. V and J are TRBV6-1 and TRBJ1-5; D may be TRBD1 (5 bases). The CDR3 spans 13 residues. CDR1 is MNHNS and CDR2 is SASEGT in the germline V gene. The CDR3 reads CATGQCSNQPQRF. DNA of the CDR3: TGTGCCACCGGACAATGCAGTAATCAGCCCCAGCGTTTT.

In this sample, this clone turned up a few times. The rearrangement uses TRBV10-2 and TRBJ2-7; 10 bases line up with TRBD2. This CDR3 is built from 13 residues. The J segment lost 4 bases and the V segment lost 9 bases, leaving 6 bases of the junction unmatched. The germline V gene has CDR1 WSHSY and CDR2 SAAADI. CDR3 region: CASKLAGTYEQYF. The CDR3, as DNA: TGCGCCAGTAAACTAGCGGGGACATACGAGCAGTACTTC.

This clone was counted between two and nine times. The chain links TRBV20-1 to TRBJ2-3; TRBD1 matches 11 bases. CDR1 is DFQATT and CDR2 is SNEGSKA in the germline V gene (reference sequence). This CDR3 comprises 14 residues. V shed 4 bases and J 6 bases; nucleotides not matched to a gene: 6. The chain's CDR3 is CSANPGQGGDTQYF. In DNA form, the CDR3 reads TGCAGTGCTAACCCGGGACAGGGGGGCGATACGCAGTATTTT.

This clone was found once. The junction does not match germline at one end; this may be a read error. The genes are TRBV27 and TRBJ2-4; the D is unclear. The CDR3 is 13 residues long. Germline lookup yields CDR1 MNHEY and CDR2 SMNVEV (reference sequence). The CDR3 nucleotides read TGTGCAAGCAGGAACCGGTACTTAGGTATTCAGTACTTC. Its translation: CASRNRYLGIQYF.

This clone was seen ten or more times. The V gene is TRBV19, the J gene TRBJ1-5; weak D call: TRBD1 (5 bases). From germline, CDR1 is LNHDA and CDR2 SQIVND (reference sequence). The CDR3 spans 16 residues. Trimming removed 5 bases from V and 4 bases from J, with 18 bases in between. CDR3 in amino acids: CASSFGRGIPNQPQHF. CDR3 DNA: TGTGCCAGTAGTTTCGGACGGGGCATCCCAAATCAGCCCCAGCATTTT.

The gene calls are TRBV28 and TRBJ2-7; perhaps TRBD1 as D (6 bases). Germline CDR1 and CDR2: MDHEN and SYDVKM. Trimming pared 3 bases from V and 5 bases from J, leaving 8 bases between. CDR3 length equals 12 residues. The CDR3 here is CASSFRDNEQYF. CDR3 DNA: TGTGCCAGCAGTTTTAGGGACAACGAGCAGTACTTC.

The chain recombines TRBV19 with TRBJ2-2; TRBD1 matches 7 bases. V shed 5 bases, J shed 5 bases, and the junction held 11 bases outside the gene matches. This CDR3 has 16 amino acids. Germline V lookup: CDR1 LNHDA, CDR2 SQIVND (reference sequence). CDR3 amino acids: CASSQPQGPDTGELFF. The CDR3 region has the DNA TGTGCCAGTAGTCAACCACAGGGGCCGGATACCGGGGAGCTGTTTTTT.